The 24 T cell receptor beta chains reported below all come from one sample, sequenced in a study of cytomegalovirus exposure and HLA in healthy donors. A multiplex PCR was run with 60 Vbeta primers and 13 Jbeta primers. Profiled with immunoSEQ multiplex PCR; TCRdb holds only in-frame clones, not every one. The data show some 200,000 clones, approximately 88% seen once. Sample: PBMCs. The receptors were sampled from a woman in her 50s in good health and CMV-seropositive.

This chain joins TRBV5-5 and TRBJ1-1; D is perhaps TRBD1 (6 bases). This CDR3 spans 16 amino acids. Germline V CDR1 and CDR2: SGHKS, YYEKEE (reference sequence). V lost 4 bases to trimming and J lost 1 base, with 17 bases between them. In nucleotides, the CDR3 is TGTGCCAGCAGCCAGGCAGCCGGGACAAAGAACACTGAAGCTTTCTTT. Translation: CASSQAAGTKNTEAFF.

The V call is TRBV5-1, the J call TRBJ1-1; D call uncertain. The germline CDR1 and CDR2 sequences are SGHRS and YFSETQ. Trimming stripped 1 base from V and 4 bases from J, with 11 bases between. The CDR3 is 14 residues long. The CDR3 reads CASSLSAVGTEAFF. CDR3 coding DNA: TGCGCCAGCAGCTTGTCTGCGGTCGGCACTGAAGCTTTCTTT.

The chain has TRBV7-8 and TRBJ1-2; TRBD1 matches 11 bases. V lost 3 bases to trimming and J lost 7 bases; unmatched junction nucleotides: 7. This CDR3 has 15 residues. Germline CDR1 reads SGHVS; CDR2 reads FQNEAQ. Here the CDR3 reads CASSFSGQGAFGYTF. The CDR3 DNA reads TGTGCCAGCAGCTTTTCAGGACAGGGGGCTTTTGGCTACACCTTC. The full variable domain, completed using reference TRBV7-8 and TRBJ1-2, is GAGVSQSPRYKVAKRGQDVALRCDPISGHVSLFWYQQALGQGPEFLTYFQNEAQLDKSGLPSDRFFAERPEGSVSTLKIQRTQQEDSAVYLCASSFSGQGAFGYTFGSGTRLTVV.

The V and J genes are TRBV30 and TRBJ1-1; no definite D call. Germline V gives CDR1 GTSNPN, CDR2 SVGIG (reference sequence). The CDR3 runs 12 residues. Trimming took 2 bases from V and 3 from J, leaving 7 bases between them. CDR3 nucleotide sequence: TGTGCCTGGAGTCTACAGCACACTGAAGCTTTCTTT. Translating gives CAWSLQHTEAFF.

The chain employs TRBV30 and TRBJ2-5, with 10 nucleotides matching TRBD1. This CDR3 spans 11 amino acids. Per germline, CDR1 GTSNPN and CDR2 SVGIG (reference sequence). The V and J ends lost 1 base and 14 bases, in that order; junction bases with no gene match: 4. CDR3 coding DNA: TGTGCCTGGAGTGACGGGACAGGGGATTACTTC. Translated, it gives CAWSDGTGDYF.

Note on this clone: The junction departs from the called germline gene at one end, perhaps through a read error. The chain has TRBV7-9 and TRBJ1-1; TRBD1 matches 8 bases. Germline CDR1 and CDR2: SEHNR and FQNEAQ (reference sequence). The CDR3 loop spans 14 amino acids. The CDR3 loop reads CSSSLPDRVTEAFF. For the CDR3, the DNA is TGTTCCAGCAGCTTACCGGACAGGGTGACTGAAGCTTTCTTT.

The rearrangement joins TRBV2 to TRBJ1-1; 8 bases agree with TRBD1. Per the germline V gene, CDR1 is SNHLY and CDR2 is FYNNEI. The junction had 8 bases not matched to a gene; V was cut back by 4 bases and J by 7 bases. The CDR3 sequence is 14 residues long. The CDR3 is CASSARTGTGEAFF. In DNA form, the CDR3 reads TGTGCCAGCAGTGCACGGACAGGGACCGGTGAAGCTTTCTTT.

The chain recombines TRBV11-1 with TRBJ2-1; possible D gene TRBD1, 6 bases. V was trimmed by 3 bases and J by 6 bases, leaving 15 bases between them. The V gene's germline CDR1 is SGHAT and CDR2 FQDESV (reference sequence). The CDR3 has 15 amino acids. The CDR3 region has the DNA TGTGCCAGCAGCTTCCAACAGGGAATTGGCAATGAGCAGTTCTTC. Translating gives CASSFQQGIGNEQFF. The full variable domain, its missing parts supplied by reference TRBV11-1 and TRBJ2-1, is EAEVAQSPRYKITEKSQAVAFWCDPISGHATLYWYRQILGQGPELLVQFQDESVVDDSQLPKDRFSAERLKGVDSTLKIQPAELGDSAMYLCASSFQQGIGNEQFFGPGTRLTVL.

The table lists this clone with a few counts. The chain carries TRBV5-6 and TRBJ1-2; TRBD1 might be the D (5 bases). The V gene's germline CDR1 is SGHDT and CDR2 YYEEEE. V lost 4 bases to trimming and J lost 9 bases, with 13 bases between them. The CDR3 loop spans 12 amino acids. This CDR3 reads CASSLSGGSYTF. CDR3 DNA: TGTGCCAGCAGCCTCAGCGGGGGGAGCTACACCTTC.

This clone appeared once. The chain recombines TRBV6-5 with TRBJ2-2; the D gene is possibly TRBD2 (5 bases). The CDR3 runs to 14 residues. CDR1 and CDR2 (germline): MNHEY, SVGAGI. V was trimmed by 6 bases and J by 4 bases, leaving 12 bases between them. CDR3 residues: CASRPEGSTGELFF. CDR3 DNA sequence: TGTGCCAGCAGACCCGAGGGTTCCACCGGGGAGCTGTTTTTT.

The rearrangement uses TRBV5-6 and TRBJ1-1; D is uncertain. Deletions cut 2 bases from V and 3 bases from J, with 11 bases between. The CDR3 has 14 amino acids. Germline CDR1 and CDR2: SGHDT and YYEEEE. CDR3 region: CASSFEGAYTEAFF. The CDR3 coding sequence is TGTGCCAGCAGCTTCGAGGGAGCTTACACTGAAGCTTTCTTT.

The V and J genes are TRBV6-6 and TRBJ2-2; D perhaps matches TRBD1 (6 bases). V was cut by 8 bases and J by 6 bases, with 16 bases left in between. The CDR3 consists of 14 residues. Germline-derived CDR1 and CDR2 are MNHNY and SVGAGI (reference sequence). CDR3 residues: CASQDSRFPGELFF. The CDR3 bases are TGTGCCAGCCAGGACAGTCGGTTCCCCGGGGAGCTGTTTTTT.

Of note for this clone: The germline gene is not matched at one end of the junction; a read error may be the cause. The chain is built from TRBV7-7 and TRBJ2-5; a possible D gene is TRBD2 (5 bases). CDR3 length: 14 amino acids. Germline V gene sequence: CDR1 SSHAT, CDR2 FNYEAQ (reference sequence). The CDR3 coding sequence is TGTGCTAGCAGCTCGGACGGAGGTGGGGAGACCCAGTACTTC. Translation: CASSSDGGGETQYF. The full variable domain, rest sourced from reference TRBV7-7 and TRBJ2-5, is GAGVSQSPRYKVTKRGQDVTLRCDPISSHATLYWYQQALGQGPEFLTYFNYEAQPDKSGLPSDRFSAERPEGSISTLTIQRTEQRDSAMYRCASSSDGGGETQYFGPGTRLLVL.

The chain employs TRBV5-1 and TRBJ1-3; 8 bases align to TRBD1. The CDR3 loop spans 15 amino acids. The ends lost 4 bases at V and 2 bases at J; junction bases unmatched: 5. In germline, CDR1 is SGHRS, CDR2 YFSETQ. The CDR3, as DNA: TGCGCCAGCAGCCTACGGACAGGGACTGGAAACACCATATATTTT. This translates into CASSLRTGTGNTIYF.

This rearrangement joins TRBV9 to TRBJ2-7, with a tentative D call TRBD2 (6 bases). Deletions cut 0 bases from V and 3 bases from J, with 13 bases between. The CDR3 length is 15 residues. Germline V lookup: CDR1 SGDLS, CDR2 YYNGEE. CDR3 in amino acids: CASSVEAGQGYEQYF. DNA for the CDR3: TGTGCCAGCAGCGTAGAGGCGGGGCAGGGCTACGAGCAGTACTTC.

V is TRBV27 and J is TRBJ2-7, with TRBD1 matching over 8 bases. Looked up from germline, CDR1 is MNHEY and CDR2 is SMNVEV (reference sequence). V trimming: 5 bases; J trimming: 5 bases; junction bases outside the gene matches: 8. CDR3 length equals 14 residues. The CDR3 loop is CASSDIRGQNEQYF. The CDR3 DNA is TGTGCCAGCAGTGATATCAGGGGGCAAAACGAGCAGTACTTC.

The chain uses TRBV7-2 and TRBJ2-4, with 14 bases identical to TRBD2. The CDR3 is 19 amino acids. V was clipped by 1 base and J by 0 bases; unmatched bases: 5. CDR1 is SGHTA and CDR2 is FQGNSA in the germline V gene. CDR3 loop: CASSLEGLAGGLAKNIQYF. The CDR3 DNA reads as TGTGCCAGCAGCTTAGAAGGACTAGCGGGGGGATTAGCCAAAAACATTCAGTACTTC.

This chain uses TRBV25-1 with TRBJ2-5; D gene unclear. This CDR3 has 11 residues. Trimming pared 5 bases from V and 5 bases from J, leaving 6 bases between. CDR1 is MGHDK and CDR2 is SYGVNS in the germline V gene. Written as DNA, the CDR3 is TGTGCCAGCAGTACCGGGGAGACCCAGTACTTC. As protein: CASSTGETQYF.

This clone turned up a few times. The genes are TRBV5-1 and TRBJ2-4; the match to TRBD1 covers 10 bases. Per the germline V gene, CDR1 is SGHRS and CDR2 is YFSETQ. The CDR3 is made up of 17 amino acids. J lost 8 bases, V lost 2 bases, and 13 bases had no gene match. As DNA, the CDR3 is TGCGCCAGCAGCTTCGGGGGGCCGGGACAGGGGTCCGACATTCAGTACTTC. It codes for CASSFGGPGQGSDIQYF.

The CDR3 DNA reads TGTGCCAGCCTCCAAACTTCCTTCGGACAGGAGATTGGCTACACCTTC. Translating gives CASLQTSFGQEIGYTF. This chain connects TRBV6-6 to TRBJ1-2, with 7 bases aligning to TRBD1. The CDR3 loop spans 16 amino acids. The germline V gene has CDR1 MNHNY and CDR2 SVGAGI (reference sequence). The trim removed 8 bases at V and 7 bases at J, leaving 19 bases unmatched.

In this sample, this clone turned up once. The V gene is TRBV15, the J gene TRBJ1-1; D perhaps matches TRBD1 (6 bases). The V and J ends lost 0 bases and 1 base respectively, with 9 bases between them. Germline lookup yields CDR1 LNHNV and CDR2 YYDKDF (reference sequence). This CDR3 is 15 amino acids long. The CDR3 bases are TGTGCCACCAGCAGAGATTTACAGGGGAACACTGAAGCTTTCTTT. Translated, it gives CATSRDLQGNTEAFF.

The chain links TRBV6-5 to TRBJ1-2; D is unresolved. This CDR3 has 13 residues. V lost 5 bases, J lost 4 bases, and 11 bases lay in between. From germline, CDR1 is MNHEY and CDR2 SVGAGI. DNA for the CDR3: TGTGCCAGCAGTGAAGCAACTTTCTATGGCTACACCTTC. Protein product: CASSEATFYGYTF.

The V and J genes are TRBV6-5 and TRBJ1-1; D ambiguous. There are 13 residues in the CDR3. Deletions cut 5 bases from V and 2 bases from J, with 9 bases between. The germline gives CDR1 MNHEY, CDR2 SVGAGI. Here the CDR3 reads CASSERGNTEAFF. CDR3 sequence (DNA): TGTGCCAGCAGTGAACGGGGAAACACTGAAGCTTTCTTT.

This clone occurred a few times. CDR3 sequence (DNA): TGCAGCGTTGACGGTTCGACAGTTGCCAATGAGCAGTTCTTC. Translating it yields CSVDGSTVANEQFF. The chain couples TRBV29-1 to TRBJ2-1, with D perhaps matching TRBD1 (5 bases). Between the trimmed V and J ends, which lost 3 bases and 6 bases, there was a span of 15 bases. Germline V gives CDR1 SQVTM, CDR2 ANQGSEA. The CDR3 is 14 residues long.